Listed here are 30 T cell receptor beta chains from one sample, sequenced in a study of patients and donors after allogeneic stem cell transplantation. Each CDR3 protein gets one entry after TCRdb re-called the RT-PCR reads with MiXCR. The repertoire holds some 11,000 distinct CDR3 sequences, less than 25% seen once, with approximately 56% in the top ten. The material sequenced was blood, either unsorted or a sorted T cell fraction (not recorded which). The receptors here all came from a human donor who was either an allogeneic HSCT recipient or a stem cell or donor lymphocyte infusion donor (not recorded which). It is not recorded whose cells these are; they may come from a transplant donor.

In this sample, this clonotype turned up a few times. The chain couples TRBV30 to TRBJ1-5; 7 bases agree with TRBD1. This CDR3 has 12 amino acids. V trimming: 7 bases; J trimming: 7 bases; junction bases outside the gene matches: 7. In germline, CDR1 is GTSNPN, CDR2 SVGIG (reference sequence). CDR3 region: CAYGQEEQPQHF. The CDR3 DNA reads TGTGCCTACGGACAGGAGGAACAGCCCCAGCATTTT.

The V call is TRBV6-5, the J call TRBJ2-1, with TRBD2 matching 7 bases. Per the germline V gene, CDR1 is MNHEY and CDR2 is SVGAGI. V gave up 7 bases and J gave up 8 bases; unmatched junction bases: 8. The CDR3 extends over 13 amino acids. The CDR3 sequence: CASISGDRYEQFF. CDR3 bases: TGTGCCAGCATCAGCGGGGATAGGTATGAGCAGTTCTTC.

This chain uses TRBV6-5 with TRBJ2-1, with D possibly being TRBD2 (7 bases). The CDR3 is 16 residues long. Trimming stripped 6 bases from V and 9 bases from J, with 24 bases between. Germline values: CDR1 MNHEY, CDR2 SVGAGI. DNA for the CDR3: TGTGCCAGCAGCCCACGAATTCGGGGGGCCGGTGGTGAGCAGTTCTTC. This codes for CASSPRIRGAGGEQFF.

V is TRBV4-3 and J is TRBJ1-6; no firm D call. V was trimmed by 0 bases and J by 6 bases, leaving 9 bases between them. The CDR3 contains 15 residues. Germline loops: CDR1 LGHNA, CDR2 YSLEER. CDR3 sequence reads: CASSQERRSNSPLHF. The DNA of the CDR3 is TGCGCCAGCAGCCAAGAGAGACGGAGTAATTCACCCCTCCACTTT.

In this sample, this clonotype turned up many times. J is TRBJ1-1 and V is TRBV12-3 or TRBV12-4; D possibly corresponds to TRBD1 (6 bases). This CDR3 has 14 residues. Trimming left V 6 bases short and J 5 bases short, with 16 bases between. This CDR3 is CASSRRQVGTEAFF. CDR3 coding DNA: TGTGCCAGCAGCCGACGACAGGTAGGGACTGAAGCTTTCTTT.

The CDR3 loop reads CASSLGTSGDTDTQYF. The CDR3 DNA reads as TGTGCCAGCAGCTTAGGGACTAGCGGGGACACAGATACGCAGTATTTT. The chain links TRBV7-9 to TRBJ2-3; 12 positions agree with TRBD2. The V segment lost 1 base and the J segment 2 bases; nucleotides outside the gene matches: 1. Looked up from germline, CDR1 is SEHNR and CDR2 is FQNEAQ (reference sequence). The CDR3 runs to 16 residues.

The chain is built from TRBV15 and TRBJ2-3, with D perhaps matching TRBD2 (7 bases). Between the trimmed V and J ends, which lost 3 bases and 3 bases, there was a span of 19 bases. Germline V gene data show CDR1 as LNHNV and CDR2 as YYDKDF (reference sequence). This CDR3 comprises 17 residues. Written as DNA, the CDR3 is TGTGCCACCAGCAGTGTCCGAGGGGGGGGCCTTACAGATACGCAGTATTTT. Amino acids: CATSSVRGGGLTDTQYF.

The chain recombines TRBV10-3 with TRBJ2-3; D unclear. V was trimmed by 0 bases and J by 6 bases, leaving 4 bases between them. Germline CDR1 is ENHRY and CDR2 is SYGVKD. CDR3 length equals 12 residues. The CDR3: CAISESKDTQYF. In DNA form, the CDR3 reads TGTGCCATCAGTGAGTCTAAGGATACGCAGTATTTT.

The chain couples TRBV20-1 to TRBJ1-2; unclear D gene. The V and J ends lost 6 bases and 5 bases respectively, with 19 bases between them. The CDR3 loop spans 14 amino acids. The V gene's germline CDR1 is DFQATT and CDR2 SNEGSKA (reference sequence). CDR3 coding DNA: TGCAGTGCGGAAAACCTGAGTACCGAATATGGCTACACCTTC. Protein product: CSAENLSTEYGYTF.

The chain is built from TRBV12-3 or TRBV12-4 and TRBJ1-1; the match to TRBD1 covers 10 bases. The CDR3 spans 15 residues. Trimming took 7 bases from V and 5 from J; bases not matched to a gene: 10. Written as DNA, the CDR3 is TGTGCCAGCACCCTATCCGGGACAGGGGTGACTGAAGCTTTCTTT. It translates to CASTLSGTGVTEAFF.

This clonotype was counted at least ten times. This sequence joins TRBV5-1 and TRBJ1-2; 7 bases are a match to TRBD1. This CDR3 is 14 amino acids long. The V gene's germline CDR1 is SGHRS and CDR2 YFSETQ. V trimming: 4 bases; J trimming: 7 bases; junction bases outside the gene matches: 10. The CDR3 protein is CASSRSGTDSGYTF. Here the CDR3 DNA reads TGCGCCAGCAGCCGGTCCGGGACAGACTCTGGCTACACCTTC.

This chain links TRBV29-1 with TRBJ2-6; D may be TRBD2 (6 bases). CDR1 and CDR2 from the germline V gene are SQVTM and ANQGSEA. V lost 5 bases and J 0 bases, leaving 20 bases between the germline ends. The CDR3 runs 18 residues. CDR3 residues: CSVWLSTGGSSGANVLTF. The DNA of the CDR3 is TGCAGCGTTTGGCTCTCGACCGGAGGGAGCTCTGGGGCCAACGTCCTGACTTTC.

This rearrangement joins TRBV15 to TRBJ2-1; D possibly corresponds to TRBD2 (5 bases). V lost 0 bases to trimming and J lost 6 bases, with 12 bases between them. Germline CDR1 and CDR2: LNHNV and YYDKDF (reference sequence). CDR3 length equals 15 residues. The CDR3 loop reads CATSRDSVGANEQFF. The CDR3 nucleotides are TGTGCCACCAGCAGAGATTCCGTGGGAGCCAATGAGCAGTTCTTC.

This chain's CDR3 is CASSAGTAGFGNQPQHF. In DNA form, the CDR3 reads TGTGCCAGCAGCGCCGGGACAGCCGGATTTGGCAATCAGCCCCAGCATTTT. The chain carries TRBV3-1 and TRBJ1-5; 7 bases align to TRBD1. Germline CDR1 LGHDT, CDR2 YNNKEL (reference sequence). The CDR3 covers 17 residues. The junction had 12 bases not matched to a gene; V was cut back by 5 bases and J by 2 bases.

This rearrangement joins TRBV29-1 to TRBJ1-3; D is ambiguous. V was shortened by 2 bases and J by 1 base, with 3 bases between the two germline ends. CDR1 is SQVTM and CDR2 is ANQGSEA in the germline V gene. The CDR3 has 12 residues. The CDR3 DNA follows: TGCAGCGTTGAATTTTCTGGAAACACCATATATTTT. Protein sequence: CSVEFSGNTIYF.

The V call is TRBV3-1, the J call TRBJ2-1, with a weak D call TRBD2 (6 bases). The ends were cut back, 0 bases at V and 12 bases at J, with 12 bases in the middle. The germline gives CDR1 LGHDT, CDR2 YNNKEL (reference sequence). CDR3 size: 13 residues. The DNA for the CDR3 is TGTGCCAGCAGCCAAGACACGGCGCGGGGGCAGTTCTTC. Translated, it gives CASSQDTARGQFF.

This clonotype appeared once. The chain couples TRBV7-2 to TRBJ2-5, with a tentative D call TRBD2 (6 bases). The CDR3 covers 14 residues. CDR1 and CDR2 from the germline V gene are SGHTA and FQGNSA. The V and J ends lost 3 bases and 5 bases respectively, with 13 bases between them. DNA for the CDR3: TGTGCCAGCAGCTTGGGACTCCACCGGGAGACCCAGTACTTC. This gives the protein CASSLGLHRETQYF.

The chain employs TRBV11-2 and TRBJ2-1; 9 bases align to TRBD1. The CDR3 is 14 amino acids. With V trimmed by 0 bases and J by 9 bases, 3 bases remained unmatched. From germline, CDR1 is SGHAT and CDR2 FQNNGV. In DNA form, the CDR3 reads TGTGCCAGCAGCTTAGAGGGACAGGGTTTTGAGCAGTTCTTC. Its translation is CASSLEGQGFEQFF.

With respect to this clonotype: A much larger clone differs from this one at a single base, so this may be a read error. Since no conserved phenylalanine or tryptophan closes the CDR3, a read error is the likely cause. The CDR3: CASSLRGGGPNTEAFL. Written as DNA, the CDR3 is TGTGCCAGCAGCCTTAGGGGAGGGGGGCCGAACACTGAAGCTTTCTTG. The chain couples TRBV12-3 or TRBV12-4 to TRBJ1-1; D may be TRBD1 (6 bases). V was cut by 6 bases and J by 1 base, with 18 bases left in between. The CDR3 has 16 amino acids.

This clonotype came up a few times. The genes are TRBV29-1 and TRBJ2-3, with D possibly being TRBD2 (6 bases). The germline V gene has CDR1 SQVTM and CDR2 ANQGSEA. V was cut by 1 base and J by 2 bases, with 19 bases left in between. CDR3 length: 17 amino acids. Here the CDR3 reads CSVEVTGTSYDTDTQYF. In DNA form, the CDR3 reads TGCAGCGTTGAAGTGACCGGGACTTCTTACGACACAGATACGCAGTATTTT.

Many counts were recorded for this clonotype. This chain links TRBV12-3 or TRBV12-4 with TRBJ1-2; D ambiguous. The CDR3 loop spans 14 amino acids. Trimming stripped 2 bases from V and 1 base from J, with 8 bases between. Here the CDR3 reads CASSLTLGNYGYTF. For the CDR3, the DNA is TGTGCCAGCAGTTTAACTCTGGGTAACTATGGCTACACCTTC.

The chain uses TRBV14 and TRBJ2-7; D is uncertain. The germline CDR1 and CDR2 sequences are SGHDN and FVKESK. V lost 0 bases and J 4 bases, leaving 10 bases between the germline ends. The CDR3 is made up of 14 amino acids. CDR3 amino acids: CASSQDSLFYEQYF. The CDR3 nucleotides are TGTGCCAGCAGCCAAGATTCATTATTTTACGAGCAGTACTTC. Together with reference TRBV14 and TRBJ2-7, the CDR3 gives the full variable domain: EAGVTQFPSHSVIEKGQTVTLRCDPISGHDNLYWYRRVMGKEIKFLLHFVKESKQDESGMPNNRFLAERTGGTYSTLKVQPAELEDSGVYFCASSQDSLFYEQYFGPGTRLTVT.

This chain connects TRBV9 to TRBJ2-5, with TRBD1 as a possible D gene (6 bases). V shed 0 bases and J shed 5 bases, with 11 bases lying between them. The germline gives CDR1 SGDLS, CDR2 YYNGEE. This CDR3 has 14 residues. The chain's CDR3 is CASSVVSGVETQYF. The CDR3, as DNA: TGTGCCAGCAGCGTAGTGTCAGGGGTCGAGACCCAGTACTTC.

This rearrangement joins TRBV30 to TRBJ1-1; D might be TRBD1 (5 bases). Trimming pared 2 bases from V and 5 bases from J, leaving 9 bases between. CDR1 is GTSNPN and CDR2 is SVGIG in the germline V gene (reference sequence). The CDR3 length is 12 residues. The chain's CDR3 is CAWSMGQTEAFF. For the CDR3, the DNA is TGTGCCTGGAGTATGGGGCAGACTGAAGCTTTCTTT.

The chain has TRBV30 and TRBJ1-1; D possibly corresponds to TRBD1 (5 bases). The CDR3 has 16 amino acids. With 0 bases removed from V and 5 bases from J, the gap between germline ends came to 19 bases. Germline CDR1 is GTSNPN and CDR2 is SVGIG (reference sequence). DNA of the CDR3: TGTGCCTGGAGTGTAGATTTGACAGCGTTAGGGACTGAAGCTTTCTTT. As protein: CAWSVDLTALGTEAFF. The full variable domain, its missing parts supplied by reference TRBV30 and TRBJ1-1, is SQTIHQWPATLVQPVGSPLSLECTVEGTSNPNLYWYRQAAGRGLQLLFYSVGIGQISSEVPQNLSASRPQDRQFILSSKKLLLSDSGFYLCAWSVDLTALGTEAFFGQGTRLTVV.

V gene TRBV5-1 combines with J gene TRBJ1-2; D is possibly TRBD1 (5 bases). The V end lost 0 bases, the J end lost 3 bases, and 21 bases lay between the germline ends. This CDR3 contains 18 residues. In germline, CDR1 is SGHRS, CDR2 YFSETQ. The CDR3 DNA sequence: TGCGCCAGCAGCTTGGGTCAAAGGGGCCTTGGGGTCGACTATGGCTACACCTTC. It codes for CASSLGQRGLGVDYGYTF. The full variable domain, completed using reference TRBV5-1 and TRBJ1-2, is KAGVTQTPRYLIKTRGQQVTLSCSPISGHRSVSWYQQTPGQGLQFLFEYFSETQRNKGNFPGRFSGRQFSNSRSEMNVSTLELGDSALYLCASSLGQRGLGVDYGYTFGSGTRLTVV.

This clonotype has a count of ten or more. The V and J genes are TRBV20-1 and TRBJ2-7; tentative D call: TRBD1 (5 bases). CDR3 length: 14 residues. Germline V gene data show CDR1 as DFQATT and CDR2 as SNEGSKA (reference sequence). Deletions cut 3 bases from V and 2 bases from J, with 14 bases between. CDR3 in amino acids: CSASHPGRTYEQYF. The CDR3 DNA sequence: TGCAGTGCTAGTCATCCAGGGCGTACCTACGAGCAGTACTTC.

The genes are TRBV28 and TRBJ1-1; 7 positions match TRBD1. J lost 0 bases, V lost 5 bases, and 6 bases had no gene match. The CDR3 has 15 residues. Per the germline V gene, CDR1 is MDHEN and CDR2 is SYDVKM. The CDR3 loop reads CASSPNRGMNTEAFF. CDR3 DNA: TGTGCCAGCAGTCCAAACAGGGGAATGAACACTGAAGCTTTCTTT. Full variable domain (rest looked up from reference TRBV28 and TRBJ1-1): DVKVTQSSRYLVKRTGEKVFLECVQDMDHENMFWYRQDPGLGLRLIYFSYDVKMKEKGDIPEGYSVSREKKERFSLILESASTNQTSMYLCASSPNRGMNTEAFFGQGTRLTVV.

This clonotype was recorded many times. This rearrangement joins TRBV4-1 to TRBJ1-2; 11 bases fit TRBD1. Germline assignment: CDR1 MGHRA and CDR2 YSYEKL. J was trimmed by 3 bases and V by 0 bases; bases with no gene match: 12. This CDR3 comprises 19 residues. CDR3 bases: TGCGCCAGCAGCCAAGATCCCCCGGACAGGGGGCAATTCCACTATGGCTACACCTTC. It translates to CASSQDPPDRGQFHYGYTF.

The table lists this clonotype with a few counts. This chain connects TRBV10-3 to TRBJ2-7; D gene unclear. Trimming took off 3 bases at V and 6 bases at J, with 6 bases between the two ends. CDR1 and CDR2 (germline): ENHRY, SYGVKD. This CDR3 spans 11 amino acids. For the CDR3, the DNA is TGTGCCATCAGTGAACAAGGCGAGCAGTACTTC. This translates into CAISEQGEQYF.